What follows are 26 T cell receptor beta chains derived from one specimen sequenced in a study of shared clonotypes between healthy human individuals. TCRdb's table, derived via immunoSEQ multiplex PCR, lists solely in-frame clones and lacks some. The data contain more than 2,000,000 clones, roughly 93% of them singletons. The specimen sequenced was naive CD4+ T cells from PBMCs. Indicated subset: CD45RA+ positively selected. These receptors were taken from a young man in good health. Some clones in this sample may be carry-over from other donors' samples.

The CDR3 here is CASSNRGGDQPQHF. The CDR3 nucleotides are TGTGCCAGCAGCAACCGGGGGGGAGATCAGCCCCAGCATTTT. The gene calls are TRBV6-5 and TRBJ1-5; D may be TRBD1 (5 bases). Germline-derived CDR1 and CDR2 are MNHEY and SVGAGI. The V and J ends lost 6 bases and 5 bases respectively, with 14 bases between them. CDR3 size: 14 residues.

The rearrangement joins TRBV10-3 to TRBJ2-5; TRBD1 aligns across 8 bases. Germline CDR1 reads ENHRY; CDR2 reads SYGVKD. CDR3 length: 15 amino acids. V dropped 2 bases and J dropped 4; count of bases not matched to a gene: 6. The CDR3 loop reads CAISEQGATRETQYF. The CDR3 DNA is TGTGCCATCAGTGAGCAGGGGGCGACGAGAGAGACCCAGTACTTC.

The CDR3 sequence: CASSISGQGTNEKLFF. The CDR3, as DNA: TGTGCCAGTAGTATTAGTGGGCAGGGCACTAATGAAAAACTGTTTTTT. V gene TRBV19 combines with J gene TRBJ1-4; weak D call: TRBD1 (5 bases). The V gene's germline CDR1 is LNHDA and CDR2 SQIVND (reference sequence). This CDR3 region has 16 residues. The V and J ends lost 3 bases and 2 bases respectively, with 13 bases between them.

The V gene is TRBV7-6, the J gene TRBJ1-1; 8 positions match TRBD1. Germline V gives CDR1 SGHVS, CDR2 FNYEAQ. CDR3 size: 14 residues. With V trimmed by 4 bases and J by 1 base, 2 bases remained unmatched. The CDR3 DNA reads as TGTGCCAGCAGCTATGACAGGGGGAACACTGAAGCTTTCTTT. Translated, it gives CASSYDRGNTEAFF.

The V and J genes are TRBV30 and TRBJ2-7; TRBD2 matches at 11 bases. Per the germline V gene, CDR1 is GTSNPN and CDR2 is SVGIG (reference sequence). The CDR3 sequence is 13 residues long. V lost 8 bases, J lost 4 bases, and 7 bases stayed unmatched. CDR3 DNA: TGTGCCCGATCTAGCGGGAGGCGGTACGAGCAGTACTTC. Translated, it gives CARSSGRRYEQYF.

V and J are TRBV2 and TRBJ2-3, with 10 bases fitting TRBD1. Germline CDR1 SNHLY, CDR2 FYNNEI. The CDR3 is 15 residues long. V lost 5 bases, J lost 2 bases, and 4 bases stayed unmatched. CDR3 coding DNA: TGTGCCAGCAGTCCCGGGACAGGGGCCACAGATACGCAGTATTTT. It translates to CASSPGTGATDTQYF.

The chain combines TRBV19 with TRBJ2-7, with unresolved D. The CDR3 runs 15 residues. The germline V gene encodes CDR1 LNHDA and CDR2 SQIVND (reference sequence). Trimming took off 1 base at V and 7 bases at J, with 17 bases between the two ends. CDR3 nucleotide sequence: TGTGCCAGTAGTATAGCCGGCGACACCGGCTGGGAGCAGTACTTC. Translation gives CASSIAGDTGWEQYF.

The chain links TRBV6-1 to TRBJ2-3; D uncertain. Germline V gene lookup returns CDR1 MNHNS and CDR2 SASEGT. V shed 10 bases and J shed 11 bases, with 22 bases lying between them. The CDR3 extends over 13 amino acids. CDR3 sequence: CAIILHTPQRQYF. The CDR3 DNA reads as TGTGCCATCATACTACATACCCCTCAAAGGCAGTATTTT.

The V gene is TRBV4-1, the J gene TRBJ1-4; possible D gene TRBD1, 5 bases. The CDR3 length is 15 residues. The germline V and J ends were trimmed by 0 bases and 4 bases, with 9 bases remaining between them. CDR1 MGHRA and CDR2 YSYEKL come from the germline V gene. In nucleotides, the CDR3 is TGCGCCAGCAGCCAAGACGGGGGGATTAATGAAAAACTGTTTTTT. Translating gives CASSQDGGINEKLFF.

This chain connects TRBV28 to TRBJ2-1; D gene ambiguous. The CDR3 has 15 amino acids. Germline values: CDR1 MDHEN, CDR2 SYDVKM. The germline V and J ends were trimmed by 3 bases and 9 bases, with 18 bases remaining between them. The CDR3 DNA follows: TGTGCCAGCAGTTTGGCACAACGTGAAATAGGTGAGCAGTTCTTC. Translating it yields CASSLAQREIGEQFF.

J is TRBJ1-2 and V is TRBV19; the D gene is possibly TRBD1 (5 bases). Germline V gene lookup returns CDR1 LNHDA and CDR2 SQIVND (reference sequence). The CDR3 has 17 amino acids. V lost 7 bases and J lost 2, with 23 bases in between. DNA of the CDR3: TGTGCCAGTACCCCGGGACGGACTTTTTCCTTAAACTATGGCTACACCTTC. Protein: CASTPGRTFSLNYGYTF.

This chain joins TRBV7-6 and TRBJ2-2; D remains unclear. V was shortened by 2 bases and J by 1 base, with 2 bases between the two germline ends. Germline-derived CDR1 and CDR2 are SGHVS and FNYEAQ. CDR3 length: 13 amino acids. CDR3 nucleotides: TGTGCCAGCAGCTTAAAGAACACCGGGGAGCTGTTTTTT. This gives the protein CASSLKNTGELFF. Variable domain in full (rest from reference TRBV7-6 and TRBJ2-2): GAGVSQSPRYKVTKRGQDVALRCDPISGHVSLYWYRQALGQGPEFLTYFNYEAQQDKSGLPNDRFSAERPEGSISTLTIQRTEQRDSAMYRCASSLKNTGELFFGEGSRLTVL.

This clone was observed a single time. The genes are TRBV5-1 and TRBJ2-5; 7 nucleotides agree with TRBD1. The length of the CDR3 is 14 residues. V gave up 3 bases and J gave up 10 bases; unmatched junction bases: 12. Germline values: CDR1 SGHRS, CDR2 YFSETQ. CDR3 bases: TGCGCCAGCAGCTCATCCGGGACAGTGAAGGTCCAGTACTTC. This gives the protein CASSSSGTVKVQYF. Combining the CDR3 with reference TRBV5-1 and TRBJ2-5 gives the whole variable domain KAGVTQTPRYLIKTRGQQVTLSCSPISGHRSVSWYQQTPGQGLQFLFEYFSETQRNKGNFPGRFSGRQFSNSRSEMNVSTLELGDSALYLCASSSSGTVKVQYFGPGTRLLVL.

This clone occurred a few times. The chain recombines TRBV25-1 with TRBJ1-5, with D possibly being TRBD1 (6 bases). Trimming pared 6 bases from V and 4 bases from J, leaving 10 bases between. The V gene's germline CDR1 is MGHDK and CDR2 SYGVNS. The CDR3 is 13 amino acids. CDR3 region: CASRPQGNQPQHF. DNA of the CDR3: TGTGCCAGCAGGCCGCAGGGGAATCAGCCCCAGCATTTT.

V usage is TRBV11-2 and J usage is TRBJ2-1; D is possibly TRBD2 (6 bases). The CDR3 contains 17 residues. Germline V lookup: CDR1 SGHAT, CDR2 FQNNGV. Trimming shortened V by 0 bases and J by 4 bases, and 16 bases separated the two germline ends. CDR3 nucleotide sequence: TGTGCCAGCAGCTTAGATCTTAGGCGCGGGGTATACAATGAGCAGTTCTTC. Its translation is CASSLDLRRGVYNEQFF.

This sequence joins TRBV7-3 and TRBJ2-5; no clear D. The CDR3 has 14 amino acids. V lost 3 bases and J 4 bases, leaving 12 bases between the germline ends. Germline V gene sequence: CDR1 SGHTA, CDR2 FQGTGA. The CDR3 DNA reads as TGTGCCAGCAGCTTCAAAAGTCGCCGAGAGACCCAGTACTTC. Its translation is CASSFKSRRETQYF.

The chain couples TRBV20-1 to TRBJ2-7; no clear D. Looked up from germline, CDR1 is DFQATT and CDR2 is SNEGSKA (reference sequence). This CDR3 contains 10 residues. Trimming removed 5 bases from V and 6 bases from J, with 8 bases in between. DNA of the CDR3: TGCAGTGCTCCCTCCCTCGAGCAGTACTTC. Translating gives CSAPSLEQYF.

Regarding this clone: Within the sample, other DNA sequences also encode this same CDR3. This sequence joins TRBV30 and TRBJ2-5, with 7 bases identical to TRBD1. Unmatched junction bases numbered 6, after V lost 3 bases and J lost 5 bases. This CDR3 region has 13 residues. Germline CDR1 and CDR2: GTSNPN and SVGIG (reference sequence). The CDR3 is CAWSATGWETQYF. The CDR3 DNA is TGTGCCTGGAGCGCGACAGGGTGGGAGACCCAGTACTTC.

V is TRBV29-1 and J is TRBJ2-2, with D maybe TRBD2 (6 bases). The V and J ends lost 7 bases and 6 bases respectively, with 12 bases between them. Germline assignment: CDR1 SQVTM and CDR2 ANQGSEA. This CDR3 is built from 12 residues. The CDR3 region has the DNA TGCAGCGCTTCCCGGGGGTCCGGGGAGCTGTTTTTT. Translated: CSASRGSGELFF.

The V call is TRBV7-6, the J call TRBJ2-1; 13 bases match TRBD2. Germline lookup yields CDR1 SGHVS and CDR2 FNYEAQ. Trimming removed 0 bases from V and 0 bases from J; junction bases left unmatched: 5. There are 19 residues in the CDR3. CDR3 DNA: TGTGCCAGCAGCTTAGCCCTGACTAGCGGGAGGAGCTCCTACAATGAGCAGTTCTTC. This gives the protein CASSLALTSGRSSYNEQFF.

The V and J genes are TRBV5-6 and TRBJ2-1; perhaps TRBD2 as D (6 bases). V was cut by 9 bases and J by 2 bases, with 21 bases left in between. The CDR3 length is 16 residues. Germline V lookup: CDR1 SGHDT, CDR2 YYEEEE. CDR3 nucleotides: TGTGCCATTTCCCTCAACCGGGGGTCCGCCTACAATGAGCAGTTCTTC. Protein product: CAISLNRGSAYNEQFF.

The rearrangement joins TRBV28 to TRBJ1-4, with a tentative D call TRBD1 (5 bases). The germline V gene has CDR1 MDHEN and CDR2 SYDVKM. The CDR3 extends over 14 amino acids. V was trimmed by 4 bases and J by 8 bases, leaving 14 bases between them. The CDR3 DNA reads as TGTGCCAGCAGTTCGACAGACATAGGCGAAAAACTGTTTTTT. Its translation: CASSSTDIGEKLFF.

This rearrangement joins TRBV29-1 to TRBJ1-5; D possibly corresponds to TRBD1 (5 bases). CDR1 and CDR2 (germline): SQVTM, ANQGSEA. This CDR3 spans 17 amino acids. V was clipped by 6 bases and J by 0 bases, with 21 bases between them. The CDR3, as DNA: TGCAGCGTCGCCGGGACCGACCCGACCTATAGCAATCAGCCCCAGCATTTT. Protein: CSVAGTDPTYSNQPQHF.

The rearrangement links TRBV7-9 to TRBJ2-1, with TRBD1 matching 7 bases. The V segment lost 3 bases and the J segment 7 bases; nucleotides outside the gene matches: 9. Germline lookup yields CDR1 SEHNR and CDR2 FQNEAQ (reference sequence). The length of the CDR3 is 15 residues. The CDR3 is CASSFKGARRNEQFF. The CDR3 DNA is TGTGCCAGCAGCTTTAAGGGGGCTCGAAGAAATGAGCAGTTCTTC. Looking up the rest from reference TRBV7-9 and TRBJ2-1 gives the full variable domain: DTGVSQNPRHKITKRGQNVTFRCDPISEHNRLYWYRQTLGQGPEFLTYFQNEAQLEKSRLLSDRFSAERPKGSFSTLEIQRTEQGDSAMYLCASSFKGARRNEQFFGPGTRLTVL.

This clone was picked up one time. The V and J genes are TRBV5-4 and TRBJ2-6; D unclear. V lost 2 bases and J 0 bases, leaving 6 bases between the germline ends. The CDR3 has 15 residues. Germline lookup yields CDR1 SGHNT and CDR2 YYREEE (reference sequence). CDR3 sequence (DNA): TGTGCCAGCAGCTTCAGCATCTCTGGGGCCAACGTCCTGACTTTC. This codes for CASSFSISGANVLTF. The complete variable domain, with remaining parts taken from reference TRBV5-4 and TRBJ2-6, reads ETGVTQSPTHLIKTRGQQVTLRCSSQSGHNTVSWYQQALGQGPQFIFQYYREEENGRGNFPPRFSGLQFPNYSSELNVNALELDDSALYLCASSFSISGANVLTFGAGSRLTVL.

The chain recombines TRBV5-1 with TRBJ1-1; tentatively, D is TRBD1 (5 bases). Trimming shortened V by 3 bases and J by 1 base, and 16 bases separated the two germline ends. The CDR3 extends over 16 amino acids. Germline V gene sequence: CDR1 SGHRS, CDR2 YFSETQ. CDR3 sequence (DNA): TGCGCCAGCAGCTCCTCACCACAGGTCCCGAACACTGAAGCTTTCTTT. Protein product: CASSSSPQVPNTEAFF.